The T cell receptor beta chain under discussion was sequenced for a study of blood T cell repertoires in COVID-19. The wider study: From the United States, Italy and Spain came samples of acute and convalescent COVID-19. T cells, B-cell-depleted T cells, or PBMCs provided the cDNA or gDNA that served as material.

In the original analysis: Estimated nucleated cell counts came from reference gene primer amplification. Clones were sequenced by immunoSEQ multiplex PCR, and TCRdb holds only the in-frame ones, with some missing. The V and J calls and the clone size are those of that table, but D and trimming were determined from the DNA. The sample holds approximately 63,000 clones, about 90% seen once. With 0 bases clipped from V and 6 bases from J, the junction kept 4 bases outside the gene matches. This CDR3 is 15 amino acids long. The germline V gene has CDR1 SGHTA and CDR2 FQGNSA. This chain links TRBV7-2 with TRBJ2-1; 8 nucleotides align to TRBD2. The sample consisted of peripheral blood. The TCR comes from a woman aged 80 or over with active COVID-19. Here the CDR3 reads CASSLATGGGNEQFF. The CDR3, as DNA: TGTGCCAGCAGCTTAGCTACGGGGGGGGGCAATGAGCAGTTCTTC.